This record covers a single T cell receptor (beta chain). This sample was taken from a study of blood T cell repertoires in COVID-19. Original processing notes: Counts of nucleated cells, estimated from reference gene primer amplification, were obtained. Data came from immunoSEQ multiplex PCR; TCRdb stores just in-frame clones and leaves some out. The V and J calls and clone size were taken over from that table, and D and trimming were inferred from the DNA. The sample contains approximately 150,000 clones, roughly three quarters of which appear only once. Germline assignment: CDR1 MDHEN and CDR2 SYDVKM. The V and J ends lost 7 bases and 1 base, in that order; junction bases with no gene match: 5. CDR3 length: 15 residues.

The chain recombines TRBV28 with TRBJ2-1; 9 nucleotides match TRBD2. This TCR came from a woman aged 60-75 years with acute or convalescent COVID-19. The sequencing sample was made of peripheral blood. The CDR3 sequence: CASTISGSSYNEQFF. The DNA for the CDR3 is TGTGCCAGCACCATTAGCGGGAGTTCCTACAATGAGCAGTTCTTC.